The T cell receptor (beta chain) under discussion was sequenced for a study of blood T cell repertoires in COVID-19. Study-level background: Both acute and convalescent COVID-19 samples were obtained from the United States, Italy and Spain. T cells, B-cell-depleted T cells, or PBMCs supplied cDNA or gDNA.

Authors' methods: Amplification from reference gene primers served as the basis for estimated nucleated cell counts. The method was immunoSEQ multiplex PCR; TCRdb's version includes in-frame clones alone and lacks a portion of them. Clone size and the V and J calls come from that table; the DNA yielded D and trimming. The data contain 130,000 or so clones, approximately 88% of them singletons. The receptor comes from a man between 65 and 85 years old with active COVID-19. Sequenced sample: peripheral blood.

The CDR3 loop reads CASSLAAYGYTF. CDR3 bases: TGTGCCAGCAGTTTGGCCGCCTATGGCTACACCTTC. V and J are TRBV12-3 or TRBV12-4 and TRBJ1-2; unclear D gene. This CDR3 spans 12 amino acids. Trimming cost V 3 bases and J 4 bases, with 6 bases left between them.